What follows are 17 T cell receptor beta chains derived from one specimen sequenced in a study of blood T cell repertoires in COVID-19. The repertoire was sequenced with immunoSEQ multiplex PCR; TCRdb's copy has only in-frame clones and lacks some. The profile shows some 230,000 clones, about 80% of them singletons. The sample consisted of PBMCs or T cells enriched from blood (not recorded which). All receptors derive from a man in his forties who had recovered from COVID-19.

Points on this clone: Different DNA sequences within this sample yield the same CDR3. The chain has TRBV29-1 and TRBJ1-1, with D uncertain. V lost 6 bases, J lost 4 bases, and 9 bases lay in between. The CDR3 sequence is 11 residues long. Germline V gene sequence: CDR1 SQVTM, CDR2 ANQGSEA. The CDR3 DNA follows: TGCAGCGTCTCCGGTGGCACTGAAGCTTTCTTT. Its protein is CSVSGGTEAFF.

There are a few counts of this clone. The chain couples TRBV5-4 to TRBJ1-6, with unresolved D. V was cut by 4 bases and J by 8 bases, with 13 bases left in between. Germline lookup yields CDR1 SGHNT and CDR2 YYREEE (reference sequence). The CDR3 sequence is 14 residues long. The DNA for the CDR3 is TGTGCCAGCAGCCCGAATCTCGCGGATTCACCCCTCCACTTT. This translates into CASSPNLADSPLHF.

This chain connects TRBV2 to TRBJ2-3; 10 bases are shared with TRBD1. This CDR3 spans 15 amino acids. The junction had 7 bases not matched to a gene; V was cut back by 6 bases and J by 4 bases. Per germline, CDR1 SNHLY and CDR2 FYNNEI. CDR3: CASRIRQGAADTQYF. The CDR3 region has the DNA TGTGCCAGCAGGATTAGACAGGGGGCGGCAGATACGCAGTATTTT.

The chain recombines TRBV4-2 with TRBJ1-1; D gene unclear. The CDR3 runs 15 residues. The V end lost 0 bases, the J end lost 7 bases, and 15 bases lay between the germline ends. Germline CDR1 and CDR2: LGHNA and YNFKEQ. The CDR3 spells CASSQDLSNQNEAFF. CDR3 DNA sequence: TGTGCCAGCAGCCAAGATTTGTCCAATCAGAATGAAGCTTTCTTT.

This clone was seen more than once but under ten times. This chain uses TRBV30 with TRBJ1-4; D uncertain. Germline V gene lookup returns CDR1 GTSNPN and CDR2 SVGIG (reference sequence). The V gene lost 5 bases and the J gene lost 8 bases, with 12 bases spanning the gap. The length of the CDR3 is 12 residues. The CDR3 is CAWGERVEKLFF. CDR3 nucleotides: TGTGCCTGGGGAGAACGCGTCGAAAAACTGTTTTTT.

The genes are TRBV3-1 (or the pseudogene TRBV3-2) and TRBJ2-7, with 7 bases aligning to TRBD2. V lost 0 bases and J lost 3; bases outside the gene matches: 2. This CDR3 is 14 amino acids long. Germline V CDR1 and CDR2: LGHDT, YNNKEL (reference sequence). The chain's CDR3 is CASSQDGGGYEQYF. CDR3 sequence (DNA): TGTGCCAGCAGCCAAGATGGGGGGGGCTACGAGCAGTACTTC.

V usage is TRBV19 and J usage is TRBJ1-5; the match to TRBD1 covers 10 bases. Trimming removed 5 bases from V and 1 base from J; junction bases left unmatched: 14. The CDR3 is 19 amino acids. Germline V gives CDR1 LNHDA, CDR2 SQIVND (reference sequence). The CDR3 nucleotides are TGTGCCAGTAGTCTCCCGACAGGGGGCAAAAGAAGGAGCAATCAGCCCCAGCATTTT. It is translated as CASSLPTGGKRRSNQPQHF.

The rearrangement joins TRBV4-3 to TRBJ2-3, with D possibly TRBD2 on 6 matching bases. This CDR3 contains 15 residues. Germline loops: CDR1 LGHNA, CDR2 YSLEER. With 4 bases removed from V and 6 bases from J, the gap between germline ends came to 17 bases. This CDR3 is CASSLETSGSDTQYF. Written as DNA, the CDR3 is TGCGCCAGCAGCCTAGAGACCAGCGGGTCTGATACGCAGTATTTT.

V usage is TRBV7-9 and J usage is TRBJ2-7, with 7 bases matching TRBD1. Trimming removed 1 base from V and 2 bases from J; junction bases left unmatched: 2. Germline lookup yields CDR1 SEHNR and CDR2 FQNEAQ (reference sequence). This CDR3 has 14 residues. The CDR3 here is CASSLGQGTYEQYF. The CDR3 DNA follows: TGTGCCAGCAGCTTAGGACAGGGCACCTACGAGCAGTACTTC.

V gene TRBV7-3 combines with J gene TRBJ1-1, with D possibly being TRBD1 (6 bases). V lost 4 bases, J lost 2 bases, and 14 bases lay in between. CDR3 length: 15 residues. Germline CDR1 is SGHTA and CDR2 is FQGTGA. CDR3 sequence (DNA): TGTGCCAGCAGCTGGGTACAGGGACCAAACACTGAAGCTTTCTTT. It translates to CASSWVQGPNTEAFF.

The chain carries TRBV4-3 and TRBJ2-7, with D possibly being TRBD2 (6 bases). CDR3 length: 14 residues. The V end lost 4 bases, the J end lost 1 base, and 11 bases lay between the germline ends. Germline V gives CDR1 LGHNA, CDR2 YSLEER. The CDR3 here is CASSRLARSYEQYF. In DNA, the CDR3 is TGCGCCAGCAGCCGCCTAGCGCGGTCCTACGAGCAGTACTTC.

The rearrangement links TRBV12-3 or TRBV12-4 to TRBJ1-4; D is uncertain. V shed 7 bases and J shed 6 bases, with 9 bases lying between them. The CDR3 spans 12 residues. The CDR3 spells CASTRGDEKLFF. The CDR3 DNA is TGTGCCAGCACACGGGGAGATGAAAAACTGTTTTTT.

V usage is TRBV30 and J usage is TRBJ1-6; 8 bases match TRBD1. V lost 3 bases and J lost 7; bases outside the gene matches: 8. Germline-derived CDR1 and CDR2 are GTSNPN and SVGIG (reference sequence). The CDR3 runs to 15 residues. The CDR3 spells CAWSGGTGGNSPLHF. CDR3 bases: TGTGCCTGGAGCGGGGGAACAGGGGGGAATTCACCCCTCCACTTT.

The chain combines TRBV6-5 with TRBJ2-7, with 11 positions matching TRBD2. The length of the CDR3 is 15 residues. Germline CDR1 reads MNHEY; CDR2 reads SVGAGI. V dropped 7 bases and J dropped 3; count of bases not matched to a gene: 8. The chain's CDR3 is CASTLPGLADYEQYF. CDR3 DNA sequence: TGTGCCAGCACTCTTCCGGGACTAGCGGACTACGAGCAGTACTTC.

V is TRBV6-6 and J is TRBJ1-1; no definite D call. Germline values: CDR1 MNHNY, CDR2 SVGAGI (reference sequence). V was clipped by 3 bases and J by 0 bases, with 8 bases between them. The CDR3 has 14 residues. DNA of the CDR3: TGTGCCAGCAGTTATACGGGGTTGAACACTGAAGCTTTCTTT. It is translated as CASSYTGLNTEAFF.

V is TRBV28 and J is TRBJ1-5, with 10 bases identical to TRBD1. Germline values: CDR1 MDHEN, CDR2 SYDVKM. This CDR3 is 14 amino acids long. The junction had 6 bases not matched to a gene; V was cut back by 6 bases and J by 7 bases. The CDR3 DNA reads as TGTGCCAGCAGCCGGGACAGGGGAGGGCAGCCCCAGCATTTT. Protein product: CASSRDRGGQPQHF.

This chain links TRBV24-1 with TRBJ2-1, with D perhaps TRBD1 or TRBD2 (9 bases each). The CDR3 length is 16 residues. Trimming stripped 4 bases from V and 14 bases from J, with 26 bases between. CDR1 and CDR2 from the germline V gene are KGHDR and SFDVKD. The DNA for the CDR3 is TGTGCCACCAGTGACCCGGGACAGGGATTACTAGCGGGCAAGTTCTTC. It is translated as CATSDPGQGLLAGKFF.